This T cell receptor (beta chain) came from a study of Tregs in tolerant kidney transplant recipients. Regarding the study as a whole: For some patients, primers changed over time, blocking nucleotide-level comparison. Biological reproducibility was not directly addressed in this study.

The protocol was immunoSEQ multiplex PCR, while the TCRdb copy is restricted to in-frame clones and leaves out a portion. The sample consists of 62,000 or so clones, around 98% of them appearing once. Regulatory T cells were sorted from thawed PBMCs rested overnight at 37°C with 200 IU/ml IL-2. The CDR3 extends over 15 amino acids. The germline gives CDR1 KGHSH, CDR2 LQKENI. V dropped 0 bases and J dropped 4 bases, with 12 bases sitting between them. With regard to this clone: Its antigen remains unknown.

The chain uses TRBV18 and TRBJ1-2; D remains unclear. The sequencing here drew on Tregs from blood, taken before the transplant. The source is a human donor who received a combined kidney and bone marrow transplant. CDR3 nucleotide sequence: TGTGCCAGCTCACCACCGACAAGCCCACTCTATGGCTACACCTTC. The encoded protein is CASSPPTSPLYGYTF. The full variable domain, in which reference TRBV18 and TRBJ1-2 provide the parts outside the CDR3, is NAGVMQNPRHLVRRRGQEARLRCSPMKGHSHVYWYRQLPEEGLKFMVYLQKENIIDESGMPKERFSAEFPKEGPSILRIQQVVRGDSAAYFCASSPPTSPLYGYTFGSGTRLTVV.